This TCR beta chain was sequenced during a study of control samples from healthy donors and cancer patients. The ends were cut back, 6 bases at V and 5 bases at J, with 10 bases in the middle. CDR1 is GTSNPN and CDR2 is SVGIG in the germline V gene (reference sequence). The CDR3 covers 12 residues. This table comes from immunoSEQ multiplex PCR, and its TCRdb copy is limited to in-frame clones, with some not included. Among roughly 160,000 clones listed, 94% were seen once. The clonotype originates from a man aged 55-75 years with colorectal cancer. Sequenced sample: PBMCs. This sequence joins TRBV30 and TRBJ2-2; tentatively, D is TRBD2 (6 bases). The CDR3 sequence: CACGGYTGELFF. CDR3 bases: TGTGCCTGTGGGGGGTATACCGGGGAGCTGTTTTTT.